Following are 5 T cell receptor beta chains from one sample sequenced in a study of T cell clones after liver transplantation. The protocol was immunoSEQ multiplex PCR, while the TCRdb copy is restricted to in-frame clones and leaves out a portion. This table has 75,000 to 85,000 clones, 83% appearing once. The starting material was CD4+ T cells from blood, obtained at the 22-month timepoint. Receptors originate from a human patient who received a liver transplant. The T cells may partly be graft donor cells.

CDR3 protein: CSASPKETQYF. CDR3 in DNA: TGCAGTGCTAGTCCAAAAGAGACCCAGTACTTC. This chain joins TRBV20-1 and TRBJ2-5; D is unclear. Germline assignment: CDR1 DFQATT and CDR2 SNEGSKA (reference sequence). CDR3 length: 11 residues. Trimming took 3 bases from V and 3 from J, leaving 5 bases between them.

This clone was seen a single time. The rearrangement links TRBV12-2 to TRBJ2-7; the DNA was not compared with TRBD2, the D call given in the table. TRBV12-2 constitutes a pseudogene. The CDR3 is made up of 18 amino acids. The CDR3: CASRTQRGERFKKYEQYF. For the CDR3, the DNA is TGTGCAAGTCGCACCCAGCGGGGGGAGCGGTTCAAAAAGTACGAGCAGTACTTC.

This clone was seen only once. The J gene is TRBJ1-1, the V gene TRBV25-1; perhaps TRBD1 as D (6 bases). Trimming shortened V by 3 bases and J by 5 bases, and 13 bases separated the two germline ends. From germline, CDR1 is MGHDK and CDR2 SYGVNS. This CDR3 is 14 amino acids long. CDR3 DNA sequence: TGTGCCAGCAGTGATCTCCAGGGGCGGACTGAAGCTTTCTTT. As protein: CASSDLQGRTEAFF.

This rearrangement joins TRBV7-3 to TRBJ2-1; no clear D gene. This CDR3 has 14 amino acids. CDR1 is SGHTA, CDR2 FQGTGA, per germline. Trimming pared 6 bases from V and 1 base from J, leaving 10 bases between. CDR3 loop: CASSGPESYNEQFF. CDR3 DNA: TGTGCCAGCAGTGGGCCAGAGTCCTACAATGAGCAGTTCTTC.

This clone has at least ten counts. The chain employs TRBV29-1 and TRBJ1-1, with a tentative D call TRBD1 (6 bases). Germline CDR1 is SQVTM and CDR2 is ANQGSEA. Trimming took 4 bases from V and 7 from J, leaving 10 bases between them. This CDR3 has 11 residues. This chain's CDR3 is CSVVGQIEAFF. The DNA for the CDR3 is TGCAGCGTTGTAGGACAGATTGAAGCTTTCTTT.